The 3 T cell receptor beta chains listed next were all sequenced from one sample in a study of T-cell memory formation after mild COVID-19. MiXCR, run by TCRdb on the 5' RACE reads, gives a single entry per CDR3 protein. The sample includes about 45,000 distinct CDR3 sequences, roughly 7.2% seen only once; the top ten take 1.4%. The sample was PBMCs or a T cell subset sorted from them (not recorded which). The receptors were gathered from a man aged 18 to 29 who had mild COVID-19 (a few samples of this study predate the infection). Cell type and time point are not known.

The sample holds many counts of this clonotype. The J gene is TRBJ2-1, the V gene TRBV4-3; TRBD2 is a possible D gene (5 bases). Germline CDR1 reads LGHNA; CDR2 reads YSLEER. V lost 0 bases to trimming and J lost 9 bases, with 12 bases between them. This CDR3 is built from 14 residues. CDR3 amino acids: CASSQDGLAREQFF. CDR3 DNA sequence: TGCGCCAGCAGCCAAGATGGGCTAGCCCGTGAGCAGTTCTTC.

In this sample, this clonotype turned up many times. This chain links TRBV7-2 with TRBJ2-4, with D possibly matching TRBD2 (6 bases). The germline gives CDR1 SGHTA, CDR2 FQGNSA. V was trimmed by 2 bases and J by 15 bases, leaving 14 bases between them. This CDR3 contains 12 residues. The CDR3 loop is CASSLLIGEVYF. Written as DNA, the CDR3 is TGTGCCAGCAGCTTACTAATAGGGGAGGTGTACTTC.

This rearrangement joins TRBV5-1 to TRBJ1-2; the D gene is possibly TRBD1 (5 bases). The germline V gene encodes CDR1 SGHRS and CDR2 YFSETQ. Trimming cost V 3 bases and J 8 bases, with 14 bases left between them. This CDR3 is built from 13 residues. The CDR3 DNA reads as TGCGCCAGCAGCTCGGGGCCGGCAACGGGCTACACCTTC. This translates into CASSSGPATGYTF. The full variable domain, with the rest looked up from reference TRBV5-1 and TRBJ1-2, is KAGVTQTPRYLIKTRGQQVTLSCSPISGHRSVSWYQQTPGQGLQFLFEYFSETQRNKGNFPGRFSGRQFSNSRSEMNVSTLELGDSALYLCASSSGPATGYTFGSGTRLTVV.